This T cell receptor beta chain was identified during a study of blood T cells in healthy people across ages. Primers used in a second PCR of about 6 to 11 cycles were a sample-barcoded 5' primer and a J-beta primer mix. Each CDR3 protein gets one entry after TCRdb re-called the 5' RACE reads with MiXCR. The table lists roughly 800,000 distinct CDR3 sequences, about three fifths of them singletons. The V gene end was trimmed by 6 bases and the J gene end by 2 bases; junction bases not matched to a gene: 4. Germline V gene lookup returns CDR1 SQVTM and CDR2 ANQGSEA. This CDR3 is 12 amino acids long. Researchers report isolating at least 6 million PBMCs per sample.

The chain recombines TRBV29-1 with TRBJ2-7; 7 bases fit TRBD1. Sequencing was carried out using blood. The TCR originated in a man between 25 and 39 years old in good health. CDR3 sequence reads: CSVATGTYEQYF. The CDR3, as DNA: TGCAGCGTCGCGACAGGGACCTACGAGCAGTACTTC.